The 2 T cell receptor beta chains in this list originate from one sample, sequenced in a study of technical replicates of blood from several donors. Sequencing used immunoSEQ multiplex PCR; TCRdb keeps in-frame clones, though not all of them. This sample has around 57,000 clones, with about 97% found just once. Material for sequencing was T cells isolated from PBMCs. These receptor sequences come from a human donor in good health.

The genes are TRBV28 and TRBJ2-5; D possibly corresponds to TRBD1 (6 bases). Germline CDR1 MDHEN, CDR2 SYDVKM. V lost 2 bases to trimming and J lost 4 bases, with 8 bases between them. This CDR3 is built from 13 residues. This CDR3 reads CASSLRGRETQYF. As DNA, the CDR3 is TGTGCCAGCAGTTTAAGGGGGAGAGAGACCCAGTACTTC.

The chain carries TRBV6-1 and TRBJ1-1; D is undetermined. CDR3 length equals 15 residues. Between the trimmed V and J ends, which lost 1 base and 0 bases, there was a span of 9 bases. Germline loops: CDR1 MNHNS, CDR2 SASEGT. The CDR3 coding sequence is TGTGCCAGCAGTGAAGGTCCGGTCATGAACACTGAAGCTTTCTTT. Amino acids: CASSEGPVMNTEAFF.